Presented here are 18 T cell receptor beta chains from one specimen sequenced in a study of blood T cell repertoires in COVID-19. Repertoires were generated with immunoSEQ multiplex PCR, while TCRdb's copy carries only in-frame clones and drops some. Counted here are under 200,000 clones, approximately 82% occurring once; the ten biggest clones make up roughly 5%. Sequencing was performed on PBMCs or T cells enriched from blood (not recorded which). The receptors shown here come from a woman aged 55-75 years with acute COVID-19.

This clone has a single count. The chain links TRBV29-1 to TRBJ1-1; no clear D. Germline V gene lookup returns CDR1 SQVTM and CDR2 ANQGSEA. The CDR3 runs to 12 residues. The V end lost 5 bases, the J end lost 4 bases, and 11 bases lay between the germline ends. The CDR3 DNA is TGCAGCGTTCGGCGGGGAGGCACTGAAGCTTTCTTT. Translating gives CSVRRGGTEAFF. Full variable domain (remainder filled in from reference TRBV29-1 and TRBJ1-1): SAVISQKPSRDICQRGTSLTIQCQVDSQVTMMFWYRQQPGQSLTLIATANQGSEATYESGFVIDKFPISRPNLTFSTLTVSNMSPEDSSIYLCSVRRGGTEAFFGQGTRLTVV.

The chain uses TRBV19 and TRBJ1-4; D is unresolved. CDR1 LNHDA and CDR2 SQIVND come from the germline V gene (reference sequence). This CDR3 comprises 16 residues. The V gene lost 5 bases and the J gene lost 0 bases, with 13 bases spanning the gap. This chain's CDR3 is CASSSIHSTTNEKLFF. The CDR3 region has the DNA TGTGCCAGTAGTTCTATCCACTCAACAACTAATGAAAAACTGTTTTTT.

The J gene is TRBJ2-1, the V gene TRBV10-1, with D perhaps TRBD1 (7 bases). CDR1 is WNHNN and CDR2 is SYGVQD in the germline V gene (reference sequence). CDR3 size: 15 residues. Trimming stripped 7 bases from V and 2 bases from J, with 15 bases between. Here the CDR3 reads CASTRGDGPYNEQFF. The CDR3 DNA reads TGCGCCAGCACCAGGGGGGACGGCCCCTACAATGAGCAGTTCTTC.

The chain recombines TRBV18 with TRBJ2-5; 7 bases match TRBD1. Germline CDR1 reads KGHSH; CDR2 reads LQKENI. Germline trimming cut 4 bases from V and 4 bases from J; bases unmatched to any gene: 3. This CDR3 is built from 13 residues. The chain's CDR3 is CASSLHRGETQYF. The DNA of the CDR3 is TGTGCCAGCTCACTGCACAGGGGAGAGACCCAGTACTTC.

The chain joins TRBV5-1 to TRBJ2-4; 11 bases are a match to TRBD2. CDR3 length: 16 residues. The germline V gene has CDR1 SGHRS and CDR2 YFSETQ. With 2 bases clipped from V and 2 bases from J, the junction kept 3 bases outside the gene matches. The CDR3 sequence: CASSFTSGSSKNIQYF. DNA for the CDR3: TGCGCCAGCAGCTTTACTAGCGGGAGTTCCAAAAACATTCAGTACTTC. The entire variable domain, with the rest obtained from reference TRBV5-1 and TRBJ2-4, is as follows: KAGVTQTPRYLIKTRGQQVTLSCSPISGHRSVSWYQQTPGQGLQFLFEYFSETQRNKGNFPGRFSGRQFSNSRSEMNVSTLELGDSALYLCASSFTSGSSKNIQYFGAGTRLSVL.

The V gene is TRBV11-2, the J gene TRBJ1-1, with 9 bases identical to TRBD1. Unmatched junction bases numbered 12, after V lost 5 bases and J lost 11 bases. CDR3 size: 14 residues. Germline V gene sequence: CDR1 SGHAT, CDR2 FQNNGV. CDR3 loop: CASSGRQGGVRAFF. CDR3 nucleotide sequence: TGTGCCAGCAGCGGACGACAGGGGGGCGTCAGGGCTTTCTTT.

The rearrangement uses TRBV6-5 and TRBJ2-2, with 7 bases matching TRBD2. This CDR3 comprises 14 residues. The germline V gene encodes CDR1 MNHEY and CDR2 SVGAGI. The V gene end was trimmed by 6 bases and the J gene end by 5 bases; junction bases not matched to a gene: 6. The CDR3 DNA reads TGTGCCAGCAGGCTAGCGGAAGCAACCGGGGAGCTGTTTTTT. This translates into CASRLAEATGELFF.

This chain uses TRBV6-2 or TRBV6-3 with TRBJ1-2, with 9 bases fitting TRBD1. CDR3 length equals 14 residues. V shed 4 bases, J shed 13 bases, and the junction held 13 bases outside the gene matches. Germline-derived CDR1 and CDR2 are MNHEY and SVGEGT. The chain's CDR3 is CASSFPEWTGAFTF. CDR3 bases: TGTGCCAGCAGTTTCCCGGAGTGGACAGGGGCTTTCACCTTC.

The CDR3 spells CARGRGATYEQYF. The CDR3 region has the DNA TGTGCCCGGGGGAGGGGGGCGACCTACGAGCAGTACTTC. The J gene is TRBJ2-7, the V gene TRBV12-3 or TRBV12-4, with D tentatively TRBD2 (7 bases). This CDR3 spans 13 amino acids. The V end lost 11 bases, the J end lost 2 bases, and 16 bases lay between the germline ends.

This sequence joins TRBV12-3 or TRBV12-4 and TRBJ2-7, with D possibly matching TRBD1 (5 bases). The CDR3 covers 13 residues. Trimming left V 6 bases short and J 6 bases short, with 15 bases between. The CDR3 sequence: CASSRLQGSEQYV. For the CDR3, the DNA is TGTGCCAGCAGCCGCCTTCAGGGATCCGAGCAGTACGTC.

The chain uses TRBV4-3 and TRBJ2-7, with TRBD2 matching 11 bases. The CDR3 has 16 residues. Germline-derived CDR1 and CDR2 are LGHNA and YSLEER. J was trimmed by 1 base and V by 0 bases; bases with no gene match: 2. The CDR3 loop is CASSQDLAGGSYEQYV. DNA of the CDR3: TGCGCCAGCAGCCAAGATCTAGCGGGGGGTTCCTACGAGCAGTACGTC.

This clone was observed a single time. The chain carries TRBV18 and TRBJ2-3; weak D call: TRBD1 (6 bases). The V end lost 4 bases, the J end lost 2 bases, and 31 bases lay between the germline ends. Germline V gives CDR1 KGHSH, CDR2 LQKENI. CDR3 length equals 21 residues. CDR3 bases: TGTGCCAGCTCACAGGACAGCTATAGCTTCGACCCGTCCCGATACACAGATACGCAGTATTTT. Its protein is CASSQDSYSFDPSRYTDTQYF.

The rearrangement joins TRBV28 to TRBJ1-5, with D hard to call. Trimming took 5 bases from V and 6 from J, leaving 14 bases between them. This CDR3 has 14 residues. Germline V CDR1 and CDR2: MDHEN, SYDVKM. CDR3 sequence reads: CASSPIQLGQPQHF. CDR3 nucleotide sequence: TGTGCCAGCAGTCCCATACAGTTGGGTCAGCCCCAGCATTTT.

The V and J genes are TRBV5-4 and TRBJ1-2; D gene unclear. Germline CDR1 reads SGHNT; CDR2 reads YYREEE (reference sequence). The V end lost 0 bases, the J end lost 0 bases, and 3 bases lay between the germline ends. CDR3 length equals 13 residues. The chain's CDR3 is CASSLASNYGYTF. The CDR3 coding sequence is TGTGCCAGCAGCTTGGCTTCTAACTATGGCTACACCTTC. Looking up the rest from reference TRBV5-4 and TRBJ1-2 gives the full variable domain: ETGVTQSPTHLIKTRGQQVTLRCSSQSGHNTVSWYQQALGQGPQFIFQYYREEENGRGNFPPRFSGLQFPNYSSELNVNALELDDSALYLCASSLASNYGYTFGSGTRLTVV.

The chain is built from TRBV6-2 or TRBV6-3 and TRBJ1-1, with D hard to call. Germline V gene sequence: CDR1 MNHEY, CDR2 SVGEGT. CDR3 length equals 13 residues. Trimming cost V 5 bases and J 1 base, with 8 bases left between them. Here the CDR3 reads CASSDLGNTEAFF. The CDR3, as DNA: TGTGCCAGCAGTGACCTAGGGAACACTGAAGCTTTCTTT.

This clone occurred once. The genes are TRBV6-2 or TRBV6-3 and TRBJ1-6; D gene ambiguous. Trimming removed 2 bases from V and 9 bases from J, with 5 bases in between. Germline CDR1 reads MNHEY; CDR2 reads SVGEGT. The CDR3 runs 12 residues. The CDR3 spells CASSYGGSPLHF. The CDR3, as DNA: TGTGCCAGCAGTTACGGAGGTTCACCCCTCCACTTT.

The chain combines TRBV12-3 or TRBV12-4 with TRBJ1-1, with 7 bases aligning to TRBD1. The CDR3 covers 12 residues. The V and J ends lost 8 bases and 5 bases, in that order; junction bases with no gene match: 5. CDR3 DNA: TGTGCCAGCCTAGGGGGCCTTACTGAAGCTTTCTTT. Translated, it gives CASLGGLTEAFF.

The chain combines TRBV7-2 with TRBJ2-3; TRBD2 aligns across 9 bases. Germline V gives CDR1 SGHTA, CDR2 FQGNSA. The CDR3 is made up of 14 amino acids. V was pared by 5 bases and J by 4 bases, with 4 bases of the junction left unmatched. The CDR3 DNA reads TGTGCCAGCAGCCGTAGCGGGAGCCCAGATACGCAGTATTTT. This translates into CASSRSGSPDTQYF.